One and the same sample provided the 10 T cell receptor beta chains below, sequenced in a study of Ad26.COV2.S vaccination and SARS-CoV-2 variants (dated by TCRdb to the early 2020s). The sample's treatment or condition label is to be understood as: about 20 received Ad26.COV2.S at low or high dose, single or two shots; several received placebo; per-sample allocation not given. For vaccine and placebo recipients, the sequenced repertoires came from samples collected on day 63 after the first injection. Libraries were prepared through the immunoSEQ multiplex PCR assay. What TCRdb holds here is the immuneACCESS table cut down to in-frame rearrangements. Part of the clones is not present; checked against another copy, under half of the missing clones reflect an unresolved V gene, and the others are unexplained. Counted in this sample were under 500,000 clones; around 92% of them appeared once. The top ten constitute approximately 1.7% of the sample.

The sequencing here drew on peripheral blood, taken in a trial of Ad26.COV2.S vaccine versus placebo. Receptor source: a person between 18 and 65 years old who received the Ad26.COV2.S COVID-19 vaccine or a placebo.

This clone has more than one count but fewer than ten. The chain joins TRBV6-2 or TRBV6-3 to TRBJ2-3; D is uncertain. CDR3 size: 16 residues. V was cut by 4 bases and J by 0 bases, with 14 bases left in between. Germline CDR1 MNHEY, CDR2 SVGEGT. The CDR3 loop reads CASSSPTRISTDTQYF. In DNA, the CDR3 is TGTGCCAGCAGTTCGCCGACTCGAATTAGCACAGATACGCAGTATTTT.

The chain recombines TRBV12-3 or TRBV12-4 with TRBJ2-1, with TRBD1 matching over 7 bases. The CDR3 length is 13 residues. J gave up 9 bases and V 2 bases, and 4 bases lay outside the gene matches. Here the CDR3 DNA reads TGTGCCAGCAGTTTAAGGGGGCAGGGTGAGCAGTTCTTC. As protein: CASSLRGQGEQFF.

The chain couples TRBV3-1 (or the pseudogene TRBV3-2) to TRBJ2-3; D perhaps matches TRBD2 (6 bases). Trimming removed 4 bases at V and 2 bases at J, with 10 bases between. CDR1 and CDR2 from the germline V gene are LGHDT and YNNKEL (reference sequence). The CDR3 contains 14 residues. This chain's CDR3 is CASSRGLSTDTQYF. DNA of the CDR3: TGTGCCAGCAGCCGGGGACTCTCCACAGATACGCAGTATTTT.

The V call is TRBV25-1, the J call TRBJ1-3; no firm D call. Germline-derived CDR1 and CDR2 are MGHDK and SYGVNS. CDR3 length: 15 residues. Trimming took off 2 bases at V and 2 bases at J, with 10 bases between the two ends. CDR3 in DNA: TGTGCCAGCAGTGAACTTCAGGCCGCTGGAAACACCATATATTTT. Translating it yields CASSELQAAGNTIYF.

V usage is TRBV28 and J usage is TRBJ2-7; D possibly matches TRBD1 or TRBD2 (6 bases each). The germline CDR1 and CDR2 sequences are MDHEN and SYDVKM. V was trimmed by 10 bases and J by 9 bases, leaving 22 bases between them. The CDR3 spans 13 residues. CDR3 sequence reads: CATRGTGGTRQYF. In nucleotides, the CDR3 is TGTGCCACGAGGGGGACTGGTGGTACGAGGCAGTACTTC.

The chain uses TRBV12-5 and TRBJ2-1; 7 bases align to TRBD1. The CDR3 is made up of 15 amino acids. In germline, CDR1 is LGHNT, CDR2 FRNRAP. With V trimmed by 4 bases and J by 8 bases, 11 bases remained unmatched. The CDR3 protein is CASGSTGVTGHEQFF. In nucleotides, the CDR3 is TGTGCTAGTGGTTCCACAGGGGTGACGGGCCATGAGCAGTTCTTC.

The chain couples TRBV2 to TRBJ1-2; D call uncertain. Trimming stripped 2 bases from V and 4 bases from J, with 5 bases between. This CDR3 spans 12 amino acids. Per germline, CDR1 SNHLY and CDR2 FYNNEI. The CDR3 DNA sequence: TGTGCCAGCAGTGAACAGATCTATGGCTACACCTTC. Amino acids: CASSEQIYGYTF.

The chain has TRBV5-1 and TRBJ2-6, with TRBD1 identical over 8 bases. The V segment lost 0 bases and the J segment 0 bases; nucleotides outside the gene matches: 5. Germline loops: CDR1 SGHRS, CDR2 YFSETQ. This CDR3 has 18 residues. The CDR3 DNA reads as TGCGCCAGCAGCTTGGAGGAACAGGGGGTCTCTGGGGCCAACGTCCTGACTTTC. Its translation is CASSLEEQGVSGANVLTF. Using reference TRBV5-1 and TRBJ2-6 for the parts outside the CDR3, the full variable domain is KAGVTQTPRYLIKTRGQQVTLSCSPISGHRSVSWYQQTPGQGLQFLFEYFSETQRNKGNFPGRFSGRQFSNSRSEMNVSTLELGDSALYLCASSLEEQGVSGANVLTFGAGSRLTVL.

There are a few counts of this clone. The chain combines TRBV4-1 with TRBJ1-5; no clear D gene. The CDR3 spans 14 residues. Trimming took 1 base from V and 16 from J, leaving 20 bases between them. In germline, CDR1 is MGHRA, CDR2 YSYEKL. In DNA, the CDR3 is TGCGCCAGCAGCCAAGGTCTTCTGGCTGCCTTCCAACATTTT. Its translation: CASSQGLLAAFQHF.

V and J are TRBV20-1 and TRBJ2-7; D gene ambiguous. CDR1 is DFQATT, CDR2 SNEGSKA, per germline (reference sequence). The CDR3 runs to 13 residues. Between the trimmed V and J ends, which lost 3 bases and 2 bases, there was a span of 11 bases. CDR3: CSASVPRAYEQYF. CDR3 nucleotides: TGCAGTGCTAGTGTGCCTAGGGCCTACGAGCAGTACTTC.